This TCR beta chain was sequenced for a study of cytomegalovirus exposure and HLA in healthy donors. Germline trimming cut 2 bases from V and 1 base from J; bases unmatched to any gene: 2. Germline V lookup: CDR1 MNHEY, CDR2 SMNVEV (reference sequence). The CDR3 runs 14 residues. Study-level points and caveats: Reportedly, diagnosis of cytomegalovirus status by the classifier showed high specificity and sensitivity. The study listed around 150 cytomegalovirus-associated TCR beta chains. Data from an earlier analysis indicated that most TCR beta V segments were productive either about 87% or about 30% of the time.

The PCR made use of 60 Vbeta and 13 Jbeta primers. The repertoire was sequenced with immunoSEQ multiplex PCR; TCRdb's copy has only in-frame clones and lacks some. The sample lists fewer than 250,000 clones, 70% to 80% seen once, with roughly 15% in the top ten. The count of this clone is one. Its cognate antigen is unknown. The origin of this receptor is a man aged 35-49 years in good health and CMV-seronegative. This chain connects TRBV27 to TRBJ2-7; 7 bases match TRBD1. Sample: PBMCs. The CDR3, as DNA: TGTGCCAGCAGTTTAAGGGGGCCTTCCTACGAGCAGTACTTC. Translating gives CASSLRGPSYEQYF.